Sequencing of this T cell receptor beta chain was carried out in a study of blood T cell repertoires in COVID-19. Original processing notes: Cell counts per sample came from amplifying reference gene primers. TCRdb keeps only in-frame clones here, not all; method: immunoSEQ multiplex PCR. V and J calls and clone size are those listed in that table; D and trimming were worked out from the DNA. The sample holds 240,000 or so clones, around 88% seen once. CDR1 is SGDLS, CDR2 YYNGEE, per germline. J was trimmed by 1 base and V by 4 bases; bases with no gene match: 12. The CDR3 extends over 19 amino acids.

The chain uses TRBV9 and TRBJ2-2; 11 nucleotides match TRBD2. The clonotype was recovered from a man aged 35 to 55 who had recovered from COVID-19. The sequenced sample consisted of PBMCs or T cells enriched from blood (not recorded which). The CDR3 DNA reads as TGTGCCAGCAGCCCTTGGCGGGAGACTAGCGGGATGAACACCGGGGAGCTGTTTTTT. This translates into CASSPWRETSGMNTGELFF. The full variable domain, rest sourced from reference TRBV9 and TRBJ2-2, is DSGVTQTPKHLITATGQRVTLRCSPRSGDLSVYWYQQSLDQGLQFLIQYYNGEERAKGNILERFSAQQFPDLHSELNLSSLELGDSALYFCASSPWRETSGMNTGELFFGEGSRLTVL.